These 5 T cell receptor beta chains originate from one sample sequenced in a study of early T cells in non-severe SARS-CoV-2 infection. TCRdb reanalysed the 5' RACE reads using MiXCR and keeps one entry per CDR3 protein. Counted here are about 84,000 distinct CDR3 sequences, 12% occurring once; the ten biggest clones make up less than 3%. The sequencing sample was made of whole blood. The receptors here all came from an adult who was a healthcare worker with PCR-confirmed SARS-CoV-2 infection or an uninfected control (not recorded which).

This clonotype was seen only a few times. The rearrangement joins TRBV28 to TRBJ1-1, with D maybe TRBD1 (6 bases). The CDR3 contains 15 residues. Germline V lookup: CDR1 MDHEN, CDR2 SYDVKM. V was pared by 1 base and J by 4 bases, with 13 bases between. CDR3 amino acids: CASSLFRGAGTEAFF. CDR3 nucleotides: TGTGCCAGCAGTTTATTTCGGGGGGCAGGCACTGAAGCTTTCTTT.

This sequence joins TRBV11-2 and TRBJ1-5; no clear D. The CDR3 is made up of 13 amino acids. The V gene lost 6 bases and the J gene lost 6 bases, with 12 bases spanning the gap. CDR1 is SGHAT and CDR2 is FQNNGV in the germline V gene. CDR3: CASSLTRSQPQHF. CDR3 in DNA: TGTGCCAGCAGTCTTACACGGAGTCAGCCCCAGCATTTT.

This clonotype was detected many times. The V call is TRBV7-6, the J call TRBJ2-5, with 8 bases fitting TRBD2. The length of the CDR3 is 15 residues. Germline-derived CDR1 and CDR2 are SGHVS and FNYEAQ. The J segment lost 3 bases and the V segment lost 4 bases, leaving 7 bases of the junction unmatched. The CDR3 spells CASSSTSGSEETQYF. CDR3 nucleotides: TGTGCCAGCAGCTCTACTAGCGGTTCAGAAGAGACCCAGTACTTC.

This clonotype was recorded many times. CDR3 in DNA: TGTGCCAGCAGCTTTACTAGCGGGACCGCCTACGAGCAGTACTTC. Translated, it gives CASSFTSGTAYEQYF. The chain recombines TRBV11-2 with TRBJ2-7; 10 bases fit TRBD2. With 3 bases clipped from V and 2 bases from J, the junction kept 4 bases outside the gene matches. CDR3 length: 15 amino acids. CDR1 SGHAT and CDR2 FQNNGV come from the germline V gene.

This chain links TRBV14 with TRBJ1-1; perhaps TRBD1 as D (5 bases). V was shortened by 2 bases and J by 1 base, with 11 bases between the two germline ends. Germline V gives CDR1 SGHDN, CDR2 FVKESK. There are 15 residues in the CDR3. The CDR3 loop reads CASSQWGGSNTEAFF. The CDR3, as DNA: TGTGCCAGCAGCCAATGGGGGGGGTCGAACACTGAAGCTTTCTTT.